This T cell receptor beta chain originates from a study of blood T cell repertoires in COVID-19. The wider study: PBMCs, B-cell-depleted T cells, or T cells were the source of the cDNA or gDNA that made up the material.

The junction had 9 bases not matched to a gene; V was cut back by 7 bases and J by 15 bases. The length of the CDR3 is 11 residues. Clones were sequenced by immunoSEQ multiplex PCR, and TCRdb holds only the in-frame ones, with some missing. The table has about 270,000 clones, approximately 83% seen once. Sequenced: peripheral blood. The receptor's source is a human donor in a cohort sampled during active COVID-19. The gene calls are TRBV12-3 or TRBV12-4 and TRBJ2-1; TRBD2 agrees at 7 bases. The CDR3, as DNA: TGTGCCAGCACCGGACTAGGAGGCGCGTTCTTC. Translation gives CASTGLGGAFF.